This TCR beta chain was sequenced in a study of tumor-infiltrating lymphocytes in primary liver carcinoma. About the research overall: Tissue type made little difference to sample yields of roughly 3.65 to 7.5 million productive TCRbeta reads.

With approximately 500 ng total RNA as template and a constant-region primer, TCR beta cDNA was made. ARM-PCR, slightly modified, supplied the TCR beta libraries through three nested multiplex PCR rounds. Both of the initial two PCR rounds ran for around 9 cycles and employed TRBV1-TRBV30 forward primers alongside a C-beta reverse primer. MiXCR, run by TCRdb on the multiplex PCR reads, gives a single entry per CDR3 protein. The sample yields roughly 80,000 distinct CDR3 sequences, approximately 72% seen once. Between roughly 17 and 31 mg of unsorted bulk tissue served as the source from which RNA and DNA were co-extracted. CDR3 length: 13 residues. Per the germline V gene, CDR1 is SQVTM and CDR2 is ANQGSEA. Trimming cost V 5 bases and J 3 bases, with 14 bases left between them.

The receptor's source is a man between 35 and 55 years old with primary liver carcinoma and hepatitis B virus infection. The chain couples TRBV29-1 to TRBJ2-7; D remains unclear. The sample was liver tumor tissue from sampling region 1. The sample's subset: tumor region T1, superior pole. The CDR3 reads CSVPRAVCYEQYF. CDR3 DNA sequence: TGCAGCGTTCCCCGGGCAGTGTGCTACGAGCAGTACTTC.